This T cell receptor (beta chain) comes out of a study of blood T cell repertoires in COVID-19 (dated by TCRdb to 2020 to 2022). For the wider study: The collaborator samples originated in the United States, Italy and Spain and spanned the acute and convalescent phases of COVID-19. Subjects who had been exposed to COVID-19, were actively infected with it, or had recovered from it provided the deeply sampled blood TCRbeta repertoires that made up the dataset. A de-identified subject ID, COVID-19 status, age in years and sex were almost always included in the sample metadata. Where available, HLA class I and class II types were taken from metadata supplied by the sample provider and were not determined by assay-based typing. The material from the prospective study consisted of cDNA or gDNA derived from T cells, B-cell-depleted T cells, or PBMCs. Samples came from the ongoing ImmuneRACE study (first 160 participants) plus 1,254 subjects from 6 global collaborators. The repertoires were released in a freely available public database intended as a resource for research on the immune response to SARS-CoV-2. What the authors observed across the whole study: How much clinical and demographic metadata was included differed by source and by participant, and the metadata was provided uncurated.

A remark on this clone: The antigen it recognizes is unknown. Base qualities are not at hand, and no much larger clone is one base apart.

TCRbeta CDR3 regions were amplified from genomic DNA using the immunoSEQ Assay, a bias-controlled multiplex PCR. As for the authors' bioinformatics: The number of nucleated cells in each sample was estimated from the amplification of reference gene primers within the assay. To quantify the absolute abundance of each unique TCRbeta CDR3 rearrangement, sequence reads were collapsed and filtered. For each sample, productive Simpson clonality was calculated by taking the square root of Simpson's diversity index across productive rearrangements. The clones in this table, taken by TCRdb from immuneACCESS, are in-frame only. Not every clone is retained; where verified, under half of the shortfall comes from an unresolved V gene, and the cause of the rest is unknown. Clonal size and the V and J genes are those of that table, whereas D and trimming came from the DNA. The sample table records around 140,000 clones; around 86% of these occur just once. Of the sample, over 8% is held by the ten largest clones.

Collaborating institutions collected whole blood in K2EDTA tubes following their own protocols. For TCRbeta analysis, collaborator samples were shipped as frozen whole blood, as isolated PBMCs, or as DNA extracted from either sample type. The germline V gene yields SGHRS for CDR1 and YFSETQ for CDR2. From cysteine to phenylalanine, the CDR3 is 16 amino acids long. The CDR3 DNA has 48 bases and is translated from base 1. The junction shows trimming of 5 bases on V and 3 bases on J, and the gene matches do not reach 13 bases of it. The V and J genes are TRBV5-1 and TRBJ2-5; a stretch of 7 junction bases matches TRBD2. The sequence was collected from a human donor in a cohort sampled during active COVID-19. The sequencing input was peripheral blood. The nucleotide sequence reads as follows: TGCGCCAGCAGTTTTAAGCGGGATAGACCCGAAGAGACCCAGTACTTC. This translates into CASSFKRDRPEETQYF.